What follows are 19 T cell receptor beta chains derived from one specimen sequenced in a study of CD8 T cells in ankylosing spondylitis. TCRdb passed the 5' RACE reads through MiXCR, listing each CDR3 protein once. The data contain almost 45,000 distinct CDR3 sequences, 8% to 13% of them singletons. Sequenced sample: blood, either unsorted or a sorted T cell fraction (not recorded which). These receptors all stem from a male donor with ankylosing spondylitis or in good health (not recorded which).

This clonotype was seen repeatedly, ten times or more. V is TRBV20-1 and J is TRBJ2-1; TRBD2 matches at 8 bases. Germline assignment: CDR1 DFQATT and CDR2 SNEGSKA (reference sequence). After removal of 5 bases from V and 7 bases from J, the junction contained 10 bases not matched to a gene. This CDR3 is built from 14 residues. CDR3 in amino acids: CSAVSRGGRNEQFF. CDR3 sequence (DNA): TGCAGTGCTGTTAGTCGGGGGGGCAGGAATGAGCAGTTCTTC.

This clonotype was picked up one time. J is TRBJ2-7 and V is TRBV20-1; D is ambiguous. The V gene's germline CDR1 is DFQATT and CDR2 SNEGSKA (reference sequence). Trimming shortened V by 3 bases and J by 3 bases, and 9 bases separated the two germline ends. The CDR3 spans 12 residues. In DNA, the CDR3 is TGCAGTGCTAGCCCCTCGGACTACGAGCAGTACTTC. Translating it yields CSASPSDYEQYF.

This clonotype was seen at least ten times. The CDR3 nucleotides read TGCAGTGTCCCGAAGGGGCCCGGTGAGCAGTACTTC. Protein: CSVPKGPGEQYF. This chain joins TRBV20-1 and TRBJ2-7, with D maybe TRBD1 (5 bases). V lost 7 bases to trimming and J lost 7 bases, with 17 bases between them. Per the germline V gene, CDR1 is DFQATT and CDR2 is SNEGSKA (reference sequence). The CDR3 covers 12 residues.

This clonotype was counted ten times or more. The V call is TRBV7-7, the J call TRBJ2-5, with D tentatively TRBD1 (6 bases). V lost 5 bases to trimming and J lost 3 bases, with 10 bases between them. The CDR3 is made up of 13 amino acids. Germline V lookup: CDR1 SSHAT, CDR2 FNYEAQ (reference sequence). CDR3 region: CASSKYREETQYF. The CDR3 coding sequence is TGTGCCAGCAGCAAGTACAGGGAAGAGACCCAGTACTTC. The entire variable domain, with the rest obtained from reference TRBV7-7 and TRBJ2-5, is as follows: GAGVSQSPRYKVTKRGQDVTLRCDPISSHATLYWYQQALGQGPEFLTYFNYEAQPDKSGLPSDRFSAERPEGSISTLTIQRTEQRDSAMYRCASSKYREETQYFGPGTRLLVL.

This clonotype was counted a single time. The chain uses TRBV5-1 and TRBJ1-3; 8 nucleotides agree with TRBD1. The CDR3 is made up of 18 amino acids. V lost 2 bases and J lost 1; bases outside the gene matches: 11. The germline gives CDR1 SGHRS, CDR2 YFSETQ. The CDR3 loop is CASSLWTGSAQSGNTIYF. CDR3 DNA: TGCGCCAGCAGCTTATGGACAGGGTCGGCTCAATCTGGAAACACCATATATTTT.

This clonotype occurred a few times. The V call is TRBV12-3 or TRBV12-4, the J call TRBJ2-2, with D perhaps TRBD1 (8 bases). The CDR3 contains 13 residues. The germline V and J ends were trimmed by 10 bases and 5 bases, with 14 bases remaining between them. CDR3 bases: TGTGCCACTGACAGGGGAGGGACCGGGGAGCTGTTTTTT. Protein product: CATDRGGTGELFF.

This clonotype was observed at least ten times. The chain links TRBV29-1 to TRBJ2-3, with TRBD2 matching over 8 bases. V gave up 4 bases and J gave up 5 bases; unmatched junction bases: 8. This CDR3 is built from 14 residues. Per the germline V gene, CDR1 is SQVTM and CDR2 is ANQGSEA. CDR3 residues: CSVALAAGGDTQYF. Written as DNA, the CDR3 is TGCAGCGTTGCACTAGCGGCGGGAGGAGATACGCAGTATTTT.

This clonotype has only a few counts. The chain carries TRBV19 and TRBJ1-5, with TRBD1 identical over 9 bases. V lost 0 bases to trimming and J lost 6 bases; unmatched junction nucleotides: 6. The CDR3 sequence is 16 residues long. Germline V CDR1 and CDR2: LNHDA, SQIVND (reference sequence). Here the CDR3 reads CASSIDLQGARQPQHF. In DNA, the CDR3 is TGTGCCAGTAGTATAGATCTACAGGGGGCGCGTCAGCCCCAGCATTTT.

This clonotype occurred many times. The V gene is TRBV7-7, the J gene TRBJ2-7, with D unresolved. Germline CDR1 and CDR2: SSHAT and FNYEAQ (reference sequence). The CDR3 consists of 14 residues. Trimming took 5 bases from V and 0 from J, leaving 11 bases between them. CDR3: CASSLDGNSYEQYF. CDR3 in DNA: TGTGCCAGCAGCCTGGACGGCAACTCCTACGAGCAGTACTTC.

This clonotype has ten or more counts. The chain combines TRBV12-3 or TRBV12-4 with TRBJ2-3; maybe TRBD2 (7 bases). V lost 7 bases, J lost 3 bases, and 23 bases lay in between. The CDR3 loop spans 17 amino acids. CDR3 sequence reads: CASTVGLGRGLTDTQYF. The CDR3 region has the DNA TGTGCCAGCACAGTCGGGCTTGGGCGGGGGCTAACAGATACGCAGTATTTT.

The sample holds many counts of this clonotype. This chain joins TRBV5-1 and TRBJ1-1; a possible D gene is TRBD1 (5 bases). Trimming left V 0 bases short and J 4 bases short, with 10 bases between. The CDR3 runs 14 residues. Per the germline V gene, CDR1 is SGHRS and CDR2 is YFSETQ. The CDR3 region is CASSLVAGTTEAFF. In DNA, the CDR3 is TGCGCCAGCAGCTTGGTTGCAGGGACCACTGAAGCTTTCTTT.

The chain employs TRBV10-3 and TRBJ2-1; no clear D gene. CDR3 length: 19 amino acids. Germline lookup yields CDR1 ENHRY and CDR2 SYGVKD. V lost 5 bases and J lost 2, with 25 bases in between. CDR3 bases: TGTGCCATCAGTTTAATATCCCCCCACTCGGTTGGAGCCTACAATGAGCAGTTCTTC. It codes for CAISLISPHSVGAYNEQFF.

CDR3 coding DNA: TGTGCCAGCAGCTTAGCGGTTAGCGGGACCTCCTACGAGCAGTACTTC. Translating it yields CASSLAVSGTSYEQYF. V gene TRBV7-8 combines with J gene TRBJ2-7; 8 bases line up with TRBD2. Per germline, CDR1 SGHVS and CDR2 FQNEAQ. The CDR3 has 16 residues. V lost 0 bases and J lost 0; bases outside the gene matches: 4.

This clonotype showed up just a few times. The chain is built from TRBV6-5 and TRBJ1-5, with 10 nucleotides matching TRBD1. Germline CDR1 reads MNHEY; CDR2 reads SVGAGI. This CDR3 is built from 16 residues. The V gene end was trimmed by 6 bases and the J gene end by 4 bases; junction bases not matched to a gene: 9. CDR3 nucleotides: TGTGCCAGCAGGCCCCGTCGGGACAGGGGTAATCAGCCCCAGCATTTT. This translates into CASRPRRDRGNQPQHF.

Ten or more counts support this clonotype. V usage is TRBV7-2 and J usage is TRBJ2-1, with 9 nucleotides matching TRBD2. The CDR3 has 15 residues. The trim removed 4 bases at V and 5 bases at J, leaving 6 bases unmatched. Germline values: CDR1 SGHTA, CDR2 FQGNSA. CDR3 coding DNA: TGTGCCAGCAGCTCCTCTCTAGCGGGGAACAATGAGCAGTTCTTC. It translates to CASSSSLAGNNEQFF.

This clonotype was seen a single time. At one end the junction does not follow the germline gene, possibly because of a read error. The gene calls are TRBV7-2 and TRBJ2-7; 9 bases are a match to TRBD1. The CDR3 is made up of 14 amino acids. Germline CDR1 reads SGHTA; CDR2 reads FQGNSA. DNA for the CDR3: TGTGCCAGCAGGAGAACAGGGGGCCCCTACGAGCAGCACTTC. As protein: CASRRTGGPYEQHF.

In its sample, this clonotype was seen a few times. A much larger clone is a single base away; this may be a read error. The chain has TRBV29-1 and TRBJ2-5; D assignment may be TRBD1 or TRBD2 (5 bases each). In germline, CDR1 is SQVTM, CDR2 ANQGSEA. Trimming shortened V by 6 bases and J by 9 bases, and 20 bases separated the two germline ends. The length of the CDR3 is 13 residues. The CDR3 is CSVPYVGETAQYF. For the CDR3, the DNA is TGCAGCGTACCTTATGTGGGGGAGACAGCCCAGTACTTC.

This clonotype was seen many times. The chain joins TRBV10-3 to TRBJ2-1, with D tentatively TRBD1 (6 bases). Germline V lookup: CDR1 ENHRY, CDR2 SYGVKD. Between the trimmed V and J ends, which lost 5 bases and 8 bases, there was a span of 22 bases. The CDR3 spans 16 residues. CDR3 amino acids: CAISLAWQGSFDEQFF. DNA for the CDR3: TGTGCCATCAGTCTGGCCTGGCAGGGGTCTTTCGATGAGCAGTTCTTC.

This clonotype was counted ten times or more. The chain uses TRBV5-1 and TRBJ1-1; TRBD1 is a possible D gene (6 bases). This CDR3 contains 13 residues. Trimming shortened V by 0 bases and J by 4 bases, and 7 bases separated the two germline ends. The germline V gene has CDR1 SGHRS and CDR2 YFSETQ. The CDR3, as DNA: TGCGCCAGCAGCTTGGGAGGGGGCACTGAAGCTTTCTTT. This translates into CASSLGGGTEAFF.